Here is one TCR beta chain with its context. The sample originates from a study of T-cell memory formation after mild COVID-19. 5'RACE primed at constant segments yielded TCR alpha and TCR beta cDNA libraries bearing sample barcodes and UMIs. TCRdb called the 5' RACE reads again in MiXCR, with one record for every CDR3 protein. Of 250,000 to 350,000 distinct CDR3 sequences listed, 15% to 20% were seen once; the top ten hold around 21%. The source is a young man who had mild COVID-19 (a few samples of this study predate the infection). Cell type and time point are not known. The sample comprised PBMCs or a T cell subset sorted from them (not recorded which).

CDR3 bases: TGTGCCAGCAGAAACCTAGCGGGGGGGCGCAATGAGCAGTTCTTC. It encodes CASRNLAGGRNEQFF. This chain links TRBV12-3 or TRBV12-4 with TRBJ2-1, with 12 bases lining up with TRBD2. Losses at the gene ends were 6 bases for V and 6 bases for J; bases not matched to a gene: 6. CDR3 length equals 15 residues.